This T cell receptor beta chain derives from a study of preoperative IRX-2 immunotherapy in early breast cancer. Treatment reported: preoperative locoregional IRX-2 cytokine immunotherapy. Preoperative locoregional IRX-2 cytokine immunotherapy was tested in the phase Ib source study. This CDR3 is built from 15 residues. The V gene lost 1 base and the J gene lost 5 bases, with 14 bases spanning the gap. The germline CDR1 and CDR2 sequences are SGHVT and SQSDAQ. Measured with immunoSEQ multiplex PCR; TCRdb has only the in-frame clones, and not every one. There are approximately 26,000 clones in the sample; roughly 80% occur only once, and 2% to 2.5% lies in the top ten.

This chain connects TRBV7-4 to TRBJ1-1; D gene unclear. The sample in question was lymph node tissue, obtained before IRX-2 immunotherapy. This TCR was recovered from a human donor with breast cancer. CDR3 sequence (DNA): TGTGCCAGCAGCTTAGGTAAGCTACGGGAGACTGAAGCTTTCTTT. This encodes CASSLGKLRETEAFF.